The 26 T cell receptor beta chains in this list originate from one sample, sequenced in a study of early T cells in non-severe SARS-CoV-2 infection. A single record per CDR3 protein comes from TCRdb applying MiXCR to the 5' RACE reads. The sample shows around 77,000 distinct CDR3 sequences, less than 15% of them seen only once. Sequences were derived from whole blood, sampled at baseline. Receptors were obtained from an adult who was a healthcare worker with PCR-confirmed SARS-CoV-2 infection or an uninfected control (not recorded which). The donor label of this sample is uncertain.

This rearrangement joins TRBV29-1 to TRBJ1-1, with 8 bases that match TRBD1. CDR1 and CDR2 (germline): SQVTM, ANQGSEA. V gave up 4 bases and J gave up 0 bases; unmatched junction bases: 7. The length of the CDR3 is 15 residues. Here the CDR3 reads CSVVGDRIMNTEAFF. CDR3 DNA sequence: TGCAGCGTTGTTGGGGACAGGATCATGAACACTGAAGCTTTCTTT.

This chain connects TRBV11-2 to TRBJ2-3; D not resolved. The V gene lost 4 bases and the J gene lost 0 bases, with 11 bases spanning the gap. There are 15 residues in the CDR3. Germline-derived CDR1 and CDR2 are SGHAT and FQNNGV. The CDR3 DNA follows: TGTGCCAGCAGCTCATGGACGTCTAGCACAGATACGCAGTATTTT. It translates to CASSSWTSSTDTQYF.

This clonotype was found a few times. The V call is TRBV20-1, the J call TRBJ2-5; perhaps TRBD2 as D (5 bases). V was cut by 0 bases and J by 3 bases, with 8 bases left in between. The CDR3 is 13 residues long. Germline CDR1 and CDR2: DFQATT and SNEGSKA (reference sequence). The CDR3 here is CSARDSGKETQYF. The DNA of the CDR3 is TGCAGTGCTAGAGATTCGGGGAAAGAGACCCAGTACTTC.

This chain links TRBV25-1 with TRBJ2-4, with 9 positions matching TRBD1. This CDR3 is built from 14 residues. Trimming cost V 7 bases and J 0 bases; bases outside gene matches: 1. Per germline, CDR1 MGHDK and CDR2 SYGVNS. In DNA form, the CDR3 reads TGTGCCAGCACGACAGGGGGAGCCAAAAACATTCAGTACTTC. Residues: CASTTGGAKNIQYF.

This clonotype was seen a handful of times. DNA of the CDR3: TGTGCCAGCTCAAATCTAGCGGCCCCGACCTACGAGCAGTACTTC. This gives the protein CASSNLAAPTYEQYF. The rearrangement uses TRBV18 and TRBJ2-7, with 7 bases fitting TRBD2. V lost 5 bases, J lost 2 bases, and 9 bases stayed unmatched. The CDR3 sequence is 15 residues long. Germline-derived CDR1 and CDR2 are KGHSH and LQKENI.

The table lists this clonotype with many counts. The rearrangement uses TRBV20-1 and TRBJ2-3; D possibly corresponds to TRBD2 (6 bases). The V end lost 7 bases, the J end lost 2 bases, and 16 bases lay between the germline ends. In germline, CDR1 is DFQATT, CDR2 SNEGSKA (reference sequence). The CDR3 contains 14 residues. The CDR3 spells CSVETRGLTDTQYF. CDR3 bases: TGCAGTGTCGAGACGCGGGGACTCACAGATACGCAGTATTTT.

This chain joins TRBV5-5 and TRBJ2-7; the D is unclear. Germline V gene lookup returns CDR1 SGHKS and CDR2 YYEKEE (reference sequence). Trimming shortened V by 2 bases and J by 2 bases, and 8 bases separated the two germline ends. CDR3 length: 13 amino acids. CDR3 nucleotide sequence: TGTGCCAGCAGCTTAAGAACTGCCTACGAGCAGTACTTC. Protein: CASSLRTAYEQYF.

This clonotype was seen many times. V usage is TRBV7-6 and J usage is TRBJ2-7; 9 bases are a match to TRBD2. V gave up 5 bases and J gave up 6 bases; unmatched junction bases: 2. The germline V gene has CDR1 SGHVS and CDR2 FNYEAQ. The CDR3 is 12 amino acids. CDR3 DNA: TGTGCCAGCAGCGCGGGGGGGCGCGAGCAGTACTTC. Translated, it gives CASSAGGREQYF. Supplemented by reference TRBV7-6 and TRBJ2-7, the full variable domain reads GAGVSQSPRYKVTKRGQDVALRCDPISGHVSLYWYRQALGQGPEFLTYFNYEAQQDKSGLPNDRFSAERPEGSISTLTIQRTEQRDSAMYRCASSAGGREQYFGPGTRLTVT.

The sample holds a few counts of this clonotype. The CDR3 loop is CASSESRAKNIQYF. For the CDR3, the DNA is TGTGCCAGCAGTGAATCTAGGGCCAAAAACATTCAGTACTTC. V gene TRBV2 combines with J gene TRBJ2-4; no definite D call. In germline, CDR1 is SNHLY, CDR2 FYNNEI. With 2 bases removed from V and 1 base from J, the gap between germline ends came to 6 bases. This CDR3 is 14 amino acids long.

This clonotype was detected ten times or more. The V call is TRBV10-2, the J call TRBJ1-2, with D uncertain. There are 16 residues in the CDR3. Germline CDR1 reads WSHSY; CDR2 reads SAAADI. V lost 4 bases to trimming and J lost 4 bases, with 19 bases between them. The CDR3 DNA is TGCGCCAGCAGTGTAAGTGGAGAAACGGACCCCTATGGCTACACCTTC. This codes for CASSVSGETDPYGYTF.

J is TRBJ1-1 and V is TRBV9; D is undetermined. CDR3 length: 14 residues. V shed 1 base and J shed 2 bases, with 9 bases lying between them. Germline loops: CDR1 SGDLS, CDR2 YYNGEE. CDR3 region: CASSVTVSNTEAFF. As DNA, the CDR3 is TGTGCCAGCAGCGTAACGGTATCAAACACTGAAGCTTTCTTT.

In its sample, this clonotype was seen a few times. The chain links TRBV27 to TRBJ2-3, with 8 bases that match TRBD1. Germline values: CDR1 MNHEY, CDR2 SMNVEV (reference sequence). The CDR3 is 14 residues long. Trimming at V came to 3 bases and at J to 3 bases, leaving 2 bases not matched to a gene. As DNA, the CDR3 is TGTGCCAGCAGTTTGGACAGGGCTACAGATACGCAGTATTTT. This sequence encodes CASSLDRATDTQYF.

This chain connects TRBV21-1 to TRBJ2-5; TRBD1, the table's D call, lacks a check against the DNA. TRBV21-1 is assigned pseudogene status. This CDR3 region has 19 residues. The CDR3 DNA reads TGTGCCAGCAGCAAAGGAAAGGGAGTGACAGAAATCCAGAGGGAGACCCAGTACTTC. Amino acid sequence: CASSKGKGVTEIQRETQYF.

The rearrangement joins TRBV5-1 to TRBJ1-1, with D uncertain. The CDR3 extends over 15 amino acids. Germline values: CDR1 SGHRS, CDR2 YFSETQ. The V gene lost 6 bases and the J gene lost 4 bases, with 19 bases spanning the gap. CDR3 region: CASTTSATSGTEAFF. The CDR3 DNA follows: TGCGCCAGCACGACGTCGGCCACTTCTGGCACTGAAGCTTTCTTT.

This clonotype was seen a few times. The chain combines TRBV7-8 with TRBJ1-5, with D maybe TRBD1 (5 bases). V was clipped by 5 bases and J by 3 bases, with 11 bases between them. Germline V gene sequence: CDR1 SGHVS, CDR2 FQNEAQ. The CDR3 sequence is 14 residues long. CDR3 sequence reads: CASSPGGPNQPQHF. The CDR3 nucleotides read TGTGCCAGCAGCCCTGGGGGTCCCAATCAGCCCCAGCATTTT.

The V call is TRBV11-2, the J call TRBJ2-6; TRBD1 is a possible D gene (5 bases). Germline values: CDR1 SGHAT, CDR2 FQNNGV. The length of the CDR3 is 16 residues. V shed 5 bases and J shed 2 bases, with 13 bases lying between them. CDR3 sequence: CASSLVPGTGANVLTF. The DNA of the CDR3 is TGTGCCAGCAGCCTCGTCCCAGGGACTGGGGCCAACGTCCTGACTTTC.

This clonotype was seen a handful of times. The genes are TRBV20-1 and TRBJ2-7, with TRBD1 identical over 7 bases. Trimming removed 3 bases from V and 6 bases from J; junction bases left unmatched: 8. The CDR3 runs to 13 residues. Germline CDR1 reads DFQATT; CDR2 reads SNEGSKA (reference sequence). This chain's CDR3 is CSASGQAQGEQYF. The CDR3 DNA follows: TGCAGTGCTAGCGGACAGGCCCAGGGCGAGCAGTACTTC.

This clonotype was detected only a few times. CDR3 bases: TGTGCCAGCAGCCTTGGGGCGGGGTTTGACACTGAAGCTTTCTTT. It translates to CASSLGAGFDTEAFF. V gene TRBV5-5 combines with J gene TRBJ1-1, with TRBD1 as a possible D gene (5 bases). The CDR3 totals 15 residues. Germline-derived CDR1 and CDR2 are SGHKS and YYEKEE (reference sequence). V dropped 4 bases and J dropped 3 bases, with 16 bases sitting between them. The variable domain in full, with the rest retrieved from reference TRBV5-5 and TRBJ1-1, is DAGVTQSPTHLIKTRGQQVTLRCSPISGHKSVSWYQQVLGQGPQFIFQYYEKEERGRGNFPDRFSARQFPNYSSELNVNALLLGDSALYLCASSLGAGFDTEAFFGQGTRLTVV.

This chain connects TRBV7-8 to TRBJ2-7; TRBD1 might be the D (6 bases). The CDR3 spans 13 residues. The V and J ends lost 6 bases and 1 base respectively, with 10 bases between them. The V gene's germline CDR1 is SGHVS and CDR2 FQNEAQ. Here the CDR3 DNA reads TGTGCCAGCAGTTACGGACAGTCCTACGAGCAGTACTTC. As protein: CASSYGQSYEQYF.

This chain links TRBV4-1 with TRBJ1-3; no firm D call. The CDR3 extends over 14 amino acids. V dropped 5 bases and J dropped 1 base, with 9 bases sitting between them. Looked up from germline, CDR1 is MGHRA and CDR2 is YSYEKL. In DNA form, the CDR3 reads TGCGCCAGCAGCGAACAACAATCTGGAAACACCATATATTTT. Encoded protein: CASSEQQSGNTIYF.

The chain carries TRBV18 and TRBJ2-7; D gene unclear. Germline CDR1 is KGHSH and CDR2 is LQKENI. Trimming removed 2 bases at V and 7 bases at J, with 15 bases between. CDR3 size: 14 residues. The CDR3 sequence: CASSPEALFGEQYF. For the CDR3, the DNA is TGTGCCAGCTCACCAGAGGCCCTCTTTGGTGAGCAGTACTTC.

The V call is TRBV20-1, the J call TRBJ2-7, with TRBD1 matching over 9 bases. The CDR3 contains 13 residues. Looked up from germline, CDR1 is DFQATT and CDR2 is SNEGSKA (reference sequence). V trimming: 6 bases; J trimming: 3 bases; junction bases outside the gene matches: 6. This CDR3 is CSAWDRDNYEQYF. In DNA, the CDR3 is TGCAGTGCCTGGGACAGGGATAACTACGAGCAGTACTTC.

Ten or more counts support this clonotype. The chain joins TRBV7-2 to TRBJ2-3, with 8 bases lining up with TRBD2. Germline CDR1 and CDR2: SGHTA and FQGNSA. This CDR3 is built from 13 residues. The chain's CDR3 is CAIRGGATDTQYF. The DNA of the CDR3 is TGTGCAATCCGGGGGGGGGCCACAGATACGCAGTATTTT. Complete variable domain (other parts from reference TRBV7-2 and TRBJ2-3): GAGVSQSPSNKVTEKGKDVELRCDPISGHTALYWYRQSLGQGLEFLIYFQGNSAPDKSGLPSDRFSAERTGGSVSTLTIQRTQQEDSAVYLCAIRGGATDTQYFGPGTRLTVL.

This clonotype was found a few times. CDR3 sequence reads: CASSLGLAGDVQETQYF. The CDR3 nucleotides are TGCGCCAGCAGCTTGGGGCTAGCGGGAGATGTACAAGAGACCCAGTACTTC. This chain links TRBV5-1 with TRBJ2-5; 10 nucleotides line up with TRBD2. The germline gives CDR1 SGHRS, CDR2 YFSETQ. V shed 0 bases, J shed 2 bases, and the junction held 7 bases outside the gene matches. This CDR3 spans 17 amino acids. The complete variable domain, with remaining parts taken from reference TRBV5-1 and TRBJ2-5, reads KAGVTQTPRYLIKTRGQQVTLSCSPISGHRSVSWYQQTPGQGLQFLFEYFSETQRNKGNFPGRFSGRQFSNSRSEMNVSTLELGDSALYLCASSLGLAGDVQETQYFGPGTRLLVL.

The sample holds many counts of this clonotype. The rearrangement joins TRBV7-8 to TRBJ2-7; unclear D gene. The CDR3 covers 14 residues. The V gene's germline CDR1 is SGHVS and CDR2 FQNEAQ. V was pared by 3 bases and J by 0 bases, with 9 bases between. CDR3 loop: CASSFGGSSYEQYF. In DNA form, the CDR3 reads TGTGCCAGCAGCTTCGGTGGGTCCTCCTACGAGCAGTACTTC. The full variable domain, in which reference TRBV7-8 and TRBJ2-7 provide the parts outside the CDR3, is GAGVSQSPRYKVAKRGQDVALRCDPISGHVSLFWYQQALGQGPEFLTYFQNEAQLDKSGLPSDRFFAERPEGSVSTLKIQRTQQEDSAVYLCASSFGGSSYEQYFGPGTRLTVT.

The chain joins TRBV4-1 to TRBJ2-7; D not certain. Trimming removed 4 bases at V and 2 bases at J, with 9 bases between. The CDR3 consists of 13 residues. Germline lookup yields CDR1 MGHRA and CDR2 YSYEKL. The DNA for the CDR3 is TGCGCCAGCAGCCCAGGCCAGGCCTACGAGCAGTACTTC. It yields the protein CASSPGQAYEQYF.